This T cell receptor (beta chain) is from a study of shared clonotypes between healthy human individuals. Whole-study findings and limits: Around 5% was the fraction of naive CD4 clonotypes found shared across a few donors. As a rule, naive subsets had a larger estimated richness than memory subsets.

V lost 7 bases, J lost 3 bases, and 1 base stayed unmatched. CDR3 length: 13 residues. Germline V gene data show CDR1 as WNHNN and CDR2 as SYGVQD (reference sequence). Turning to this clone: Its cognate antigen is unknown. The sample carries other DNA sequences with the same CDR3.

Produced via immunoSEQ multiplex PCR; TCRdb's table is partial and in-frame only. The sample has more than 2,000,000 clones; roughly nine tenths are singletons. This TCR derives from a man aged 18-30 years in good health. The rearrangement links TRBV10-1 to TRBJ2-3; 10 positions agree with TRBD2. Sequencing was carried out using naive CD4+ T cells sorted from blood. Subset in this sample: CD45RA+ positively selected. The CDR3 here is CASKAGGTDTQYF. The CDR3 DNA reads TGCGCCAGCAAAGCGGGAGGGACAGATACGCAGTATTTT.